Shown below are 9 T cell receptor beta chains from a single sample sequenced in a study of vaccination effects on CD4 cells after COVID-19. Their antigen targets remain unknown. Following culture for approximately 11 days, CD4+ T cells were isolated. Profiled with immunoSEQ multiplex PCR; TCRdb holds only in-frame clones, not every one. The table lists 50,000 to 70,000 clones, approximately 70% of them singletons. The source was CD4+ T cells from PBMCs cultured without peptide, collected before COVID-19 vaccination. These receptors came from a human donor who had a prior SARS-CoV-2 infection.

This clone has just a few counts. The chain has TRBV6-2 or TRBV6-3 and TRBJ2-7; 9 bases line up with TRBD1. There are 16 residues in the CDR3. With V trimmed by 6 bases and J by 2 bases, 11 bases remained unmatched. Germline V gene sequence: CDR1 MNHEY, CDR2 SVGEGT. The CDR3 spells CASSPQGAGDTYEQYF. CDR3 DNA: TGTGCCAGCAGCCCACAGGGGGCTGGAGATACCTACGAGCAGTACTTC.

This chain connects TRBV7-8 to TRBJ1-1; a weak D match, TRBD1 (5 bases). Trimming removed 5 bases from V and 4 bases from J, with 17 bases in between. CDR1 is SGHVS and CDR2 is FQNEAQ in the germline V gene. The CDR3 consists of 15 residues. CDR3 nucleotides: TGTGCCAGCAGCCCCACCGGGACCGCCAGCACTGAAGCTTTCTTT. As protein: CASSPTGTASTEAFF.

The gene calls are TRBV9 and TRBJ1-1; 7 nucleotides match TRBD1. Germline trimming cut 0 bases from V and 0 bases from J; bases unmatched to any gene: 2. CDR1 is SGDLS and CDR2 is YYNGEE in the germline V gene. This CDR3 has 15 residues. The CDR3 reads CASSVVGQLNTEAFF. The DNA for the CDR3 is TGTGCCAGCAGCGTAGTGGGACAGCTGAACACTGAAGCTTTCTTT.

This chain connects TRBV19 to TRBJ1-3; the D is unclear. Per the germline V gene, CDR1 is LNHDA and CDR2 is SQIVND (reference sequence). V shed 7 bases and J shed 1 base, with 17 bases lying between them. This CDR3 spans 16 amino acids. DNA for the CDR3: TGTGCCAGTAAAAGGGCCGGGCCTTATTCTGGAAACACCATATATTTT. Translation gives CASKRAGPYSGNTIYF.

This clone showed up just a few times. The chain links TRBV4-2 to TRBJ2-1, with TRBD1 matching over 8 bases. The V segment lost 1 base and the J segment 7 bases; nucleotides outside the gene matches: 12. Germline V CDR1 and CDR2: LGHNA, YNFKEQ. This CDR3 is built from 17 residues. The CDR3 DNA reads TGTGCCAGCAGCCAAGGTCCCTCCGGACAGGGTGGGAATGAGCAGTTCTTC. It codes for CASSQGPSGQGGNEQFF.

The gene calls are TRBV9 and TRBJ2-1; the match to TRBD2 covers 8 bases. The CDR3 is made up of 14 amino acids. CDR1 and CDR2 (germline): SGDLS, YYNGEE. The V segment lost 6 bases and the J segment 4 bases; nucleotides outside the gene matches: 6. CDR3 in amino acids: CASNRGGAYNEQFF. The DNA of the CDR3 is TGTGCCAGCAACCGGGGGGGAGCTTACAATGAGCAGTTCTTC.

The chain employs TRBV10-1 and TRBJ1-5; possible D gene TRBD1, 6 bases. The germline V gene has CDR1 WNHNN and CDR2 SYGVQD (reference sequence). The CDR3 is 14 residues long. The V and J ends lost 7 bases and 5 bases respectively, with 15 bases between them. The CDR3 bases are TGCGCCAGCACTGTCGGGGCAGGGGATCAGCCCCAGCATTTT. This translates into CASTVGAGDQPQHF.

CDR3 amino acids: CASSLVSREGNEQFF. The DNA for the CDR3 is TGTGCCAGCAGCTTGGTTTCGCGGGAGGGCAATGAGCAGTTCTTC. The gene calls are TRBV5-4 and TRBJ2-1; TRBD2 agrees at 9 bases. The germline V gene encodes CDR1 SGHNT and CDR2 YYREEE (reference sequence). The CDR3 totals 15 residues. V lost 0 bases to trimming and J lost 6 bases; unmatched junction nucleotides: 4.

The chain employs TRBV19 and TRBJ1-1, with D unclear. Trimming pared 7 bases from V and 1 base from J, leaving 19 bases between. The CDR3 extends over 16 amino acids. Germline V CDR1 and CDR2: LNHDA, SQIVND (reference sequence). As DNA, the CDR3 is TGTGCCAGTACACCCCAGCGTGGCGTGCGGAACACTGAAGCTTTCTTT. Its protein product is CASTPQRGVRNTEAFF.